The entry below describes one T cell receptor beta chain. Possible read error: a much larger clone is one base away. In TCRdb, the PCR reads were re-called with MiXCR into one record per CDR3 protein. This table has several thousand distinct CDR3 sequences, approximately 50% appearing once. This record comes from a study of CD4 and CD8 cells across lung adenocarcinoma regions. The CDR3 contains 16 residues. CDR1 is MNHEY, CDR2 SVGAGI, per germline. The patients had localized lung adenocarcinoma, a non-small cell subtype. V is TRBV6-5 and J is TRBJ2-1; TRBD2 agrees at 10 bases. This TCR was sampled from a male donor with lung adenocarcinoma. The CD4 and CD8 labels of this study may be unreliable. Specimen: CD4+ T cells from the margin of a lung tumor. CDR3 region: CASSSVAGGRDNEQLF. CDR3 nucleotide sequence: TGTGCCAGCAGTTCTGTAGCGGGAGGACGGGACAATGAGCAGCTCTTC.